One and the same sample provided the 27 T cell receptor beta chains below, sequenced in a study of tumor and adjacent non-tumor tissue in lung cancer. The template was RNA from unsorted bulk tissue. More than 3 cm separated this lung sample from the edge of the tumor. Three rounds of nested PCR, following a modified ARM-PCR protocol, produced the TCRbeta library. TCRdb fed the multiplex PCR reads into MiXCR, producing one record per CDR3 protein. The sample lists roughly 90,000 distinct CDR3 sequences, 75% to 85% occurring once. Sequencing was performed on distant non-tumor lung tissue. All receptors come from a woman aged 45-60 years with non-small cell lung cancer.

As for this clonotype: A read error may produce the germline difference seen at one junction end. The chain links TRBV28 to TRBJ1-6; D uncertain. The CDR3 is made up of 15 amino acids. In germline, CDR1 is MDHEN, CDR2 SYDVKM. The CDR3 coding sequence is TGTACCAGCAGTCCCTCCGGGATAGGGAATTCACCCCTCCACTTT. Amino acids: CTSSPSGIGNSPLHF.

Regarding this clonotype: One end of the junction fails to match germline, which may point to a read error. The chain employs TRBV20-1 and TRBJ2-1; possible D gene TRBD2, 5 bases. Germline values: CDR1 DFQATT, CDR2 SNEGSKA (reference sequence). The CDR3 spans 15 residues. The DNA of the CDR3 is TGCACTGCTAGAAATCCGGATAGGGAGACCAATGAGCAGTTCTTC. Translation: CTARNPDRETNEQFF.

Regarding this clonotype: Just one base apart from a much larger clone, this may be a read error. Since the CDR3 does not end with the conserved phenylalanine or tryptophan, this likely comes from a read error. This rearrangement joins TRBV2 to TRBJ2-7, with a tentative D call TRBD1 (5 bases). The V and J ends lost 5 bases and 1 base respectively, with 6 bases between them. In germline, CDR1 is SNHLY, CDR2 FYNNEI. This CDR3 comprises 12 residues. The CDR3 coding sequence is TGTGCCAGCAGTAGACAGTCCTACGAGCAGTACTTA. Protein product: CASSRQSYEQYL.

The sample holds many counts of this clonotype. V and J are TRBV11-2 and TRBJ2-5; possible D gene TRBD2, 5 bases. The CDR3 extends over 13 amino acids. Germline lookup yields CDR1 SGHAT and CDR2 FQNNGV. The germline V and J ends were trimmed by 1 base and 7 bases, with 10 bases remaining between them. The DNA of the CDR3 is TGTGCCAGCAGCTTAGCGTTCCGGGGGACCCAGTACTTC. As protein: CASSLAFRGTQYF.

As regards this clonotype: An end of the junction differs from the germline gene, which may be a read error. The chain is built from TRBV12-3 or TRBV12-4 and TRBJ2-4; tentatively, D is TRBD2 (5 bases). This CDR3 spans 15 amino acids. As DNA, the CDR3 is TGTACCAGCACTTTAGAAGCGGTAGACGGTGCGCCAATTTACTTC. Translated: CTSTLEAVDGAPIYF.

To note about this clonotype: A much larger clone lies a single base off, so this may be a read error. V and J are TRBV6-1 and TRBJ2-5, with TRBD1 matching 9 bases. Germline V CDR1 and CDR2: MNHNS, SASEGT. This CDR3 spans 14 amino acids. The V gene end was trimmed by 7 bases and the J gene end by 5 bases; junction bases not matched to a gene: 8. CDR3: CASTNRGLGETQYF. The CDR3 DNA follows: TGTGCCAGCACTAACAGGGGGCTGGGGGAGACCCAGTACTTC.

For this clonotype: One junction end disagrees with the germline gene, perhaps due to a read error. The chain employs TRBV20-1 and TRBJ1-5; no firm D call. The CDR3 extends over 14 amino acids. Germline V CDR1 and CDR2: DFQATT, SNEGSKA (reference sequence). The CDR3 is CSASSSDRNQPQHF. As DNA, the CDR3 is TGCAGTGCTAGTTCCAGTGACCGCAATCAACCCCAGCATTTT.

For this clonotype: No DNA is shown, since the ends of the CDR3 on it are uncertain; the CDR3 is the one TCRdb lists. The chain joins TRBV28 to TRBJ2-7; no check of the table's D call, TRBD1, against the DNA was made. Germline V gene sequence: CDR1 MDHEN, CDR2 SYDVKM. The length of the CDR3 is 15 amino acids, counting both ends. CDR3 region: CVSSLVGQGNNEQYF.

At least ten counts were recorded for this clonotype. The J gene is TRBJ1-3, the V gene TRBV6-5; D is ambiguous. CDR3 length equals 15 residues. V lost 1 base and J 0 bases, leaving 7 bases between the germline ends. Germline loops: CDR1 MNHEY, CDR2 SVGAGI. The CDR3 spells CASSYYGSSGNTIYF. The CDR3 bases are TGTGCCAGCAGTTACTATGGGAGCTCTGGAAACACCATATATTTT.

The V gene is TRBV2, the J gene TRBJ2-1; TRBD2 matches 12 bases. Germline loops: CDR1 SNHLY, CDR2 FYNNEI. This CDR3 comprises 14 residues. V lost 7 bases and J lost 8; bases outside the gene matches: 6. CDR3 sequence: CASTASGRGDEQFF. CDR3 DNA: TGTGCCAGCACGGCTAGCGGGAGGGGGGATGAGCAGTTCTTC.

The genes are TRBV6-1 and TRBJ2-3; TRBD2 agrees at 8 bases. The V and J ends lost 2 bases and 0 bases, in that order; junction bases with no gene match: 16. The length of the CDR3 is 20 residues. The germline gives CDR1 MNHNS, CDR2 SASEGT. The CDR3 loop reads CASSEIPWESGRSSTDTQYF. In DNA form, the CDR3 reads TGTGCCAGCAGTGAAATCCCGTGGGAGAGCGGGAGATCAAGCACAGATACGCAGTATTTT.

As to this clonotype: It is likely a read error, because the conserved phenylalanine at the end of the CDR3 is missing. The chain carries TRBV29-1 and TRBJ2-1, with 8 bases that match TRBD2. The germline gives CDR1 SQVTM, CDR2 ANQGSEA. This CDR3 has 15 residues. With 3 bases clipped from V and 3 bases from J, the junction kept 7 bases outside the gene matches. This chain's CDR3 is CSVELSGGFYNEQFL. The CDR3 DNA sequence: TGCAGCGTTGAGCTAAGCGGGGGCTTCTACAATGAGCAGTTCTTA.

The table lists this clonotype with many counts. This chain joins TRBV24-1 and TRBJ2-1, with a possible D match to TRBD1 (6 bases). V dropped 4 bases and J dropped 8 bases, with 20 bases sitting between them. CDR3 length: 16 amino acids. CDR1 and CDR2 from the germline V gene are KGHDR and SFDVKD. The CDR3 here is CATSDPPTTGTYEQFF. The CDR3 DNA reads TGTGCCACCAGTGACCCCCCAACGACAGGAACCTATGAGCAGTTCTTC.

This clonotype is a singleton in its sample. The J gene is TRBJ1-5, the V gene TRBV4-1; D is undetermined. The CDR3 runs 13 residues. Germline V gene data show CDR1 as MGHRA and CDR2 as YSYEKL. V shed 6 bases and J shed 7 bases, with 13 bases lying between them. The CDR3 nucleotides read TGCGCCAGCAGTCCATACTATCCCCAGCCCCAGCATTTT. Translation: CASSPYYPQPQHF.

The chain links TRBV5-5 to TRBJ1-5; D is uncertain. The germline gives CDR1 SGHKS, CDR2 YYEKEE (reference sequence). The V end lost 4 bases, the J end lost 12 bases, and 23 bases lay between the germline ends. The CDR3 totals 15 residues. The DNA for the CDR3 is TGTGCCAGCAGCGTTAGCCCGGACTGGAATCAGTACCAGCATTTT. Translation: CASSVSPDWNQYQHF.

Concerning this clonotype itself: One end of the junction is discordant with germline, which a read error may explain. The chain uses TRBV12-3 or TRBV12-4 and TRBJ2-7; TRBD2 matches 8 bases. The CDR3 runs to 15 residues. The CDR3 loop is CASSSRREGSYKQHF. DNA for the CDR3: TGTGCCAGCAGTTCCCGACGGGAGGGGTCCTACAAGCAGCACTTC.

V usage is TRBV4-1 and J usage is TRBJ2-2; D is ambiguous. The CDR3 runs to 14 residues. Germline V gene sequence: CDR1 MGHRA, CDR2 YSYEKL. Between the trimmed V and J ends, which lost 7 bases and 4 bases, there was a span of 13 bases. The CDR3 bases are TGCGCCAGCACATACACTATAGTCACCGGGGAGCTGTTTTTT. Amino acid sequence: CASTYTIVTGELFF.

A remark on this clonotype: The junction does not match germline at one end; this may be a read error. The J gene is TRBJ1-5, the V gene TRBV6-5; tentative D call: TRBD1 (6 bases). The CDR3 covers 15 residues. CDR1 MNHEY and CDR2 SVGAGI come from the germline V gene. CDR3 sequence (DNA): TGTGCCAGCAGTTACTCGACGACGGGGGGGCAGCCCCAACATTTT. It encodes CASSYSTTGGQPQHF.

In regard to this clonotype: In this CDR3 the conserved last residue, phenylalanine or tryptophan, is missing, so a read error is likely. It is unclear where the CDR3 begins or ends on the DNA, so no DNA is shown, and the CDR3 is as TCRdb lists it. The genes are TRBV11-2 and TRBJ1-2; the table assigns TRBD1, which was not confirmed against the DNA. The CDR3 totals 15 residues, both ends included. The germline V gene encodes CDR1 SGHAT and CDR2 FQNNGV. The CDR3: CASSPGQGRKYGYIL.

Details on this clonotype: The junction differs from germline at one of its ends, possibly a read error. The chain has TRBV11-2 and TRBJ1-3, with D hard to call. This CDR3 region has 15 residues. Germline lookup yields CDR1 SGHAT and CDR2 FQNNGV. The CDR3 bases are TGTGCCAACAGCGCAGGCATGAACCGTGGAAACACCATATATTTT. This translates into CANSAGMNRGNTIYF.

About this clonotype itself: At one end the junction does not follow the germline gene, possibly because of a read error. CDR3 coding DNA: TGCAGCGGGTTTGAGGGTTCTAATGACAAACTGTTTTTT. Protein: CSGFEGSNDKLFF. The J gene is TRBJ1-4, the V gene TRBV29-1, with no clear D. The CDR3 consists of 13 residues. Germline V gene data show CDR1 as SQVTM and CDR2 as ANQGSEA.

On this clonotype: A read error may account for a junction end that differs from germline. The V gene is TRBV6-1, the J gene TRBJ2-2; D may be TRBD2 (5 bases). The CDR3 contains 15 residues. Germline V lookup: CDR1 MNHNS, CDR2 SASEGT. For the CDR3, the DNA is TGTGCCAGCAGTGAGTTAGCGTGGTACACCGGGGAGCTGTTCTTT. Protein: CASSELAWYTGELFF.

The chain has TRBV6-2 or TRBV6-3 and TRBJ2-1, with TRBD2 matching over 9 bases. Trimming at V came to 7 bases and at J to 5 bases, leaving 12 bases not matched to a gene. Per germline, CDR1 MNHEY and CDR2 SVGEGT. This CDR3 contains 16 residues. Written as DNA, the CDR3 is TGTGCCAGCAATGCTCTGACTAGCGGAGAAGACAATGAGCAGTTCTTC. This encodes CASNALTSGEDNEQFF.

As concerns this clonotype: Since no conserved phenylalanine or tryptophan closes the CDR3, a read error is the likely cause. The rearrangement links TRBV11-2 to TRBJ2-5, with D perhaps assigned TRBD1 or TRBD2 (5 bases each). CDR1 is SGHAT and CDR2 is FQNNGV in the germline V gene. The CDR3 is made up of 15 amino acids. The CDR3 nucleotides read TGTGCCAGCAGCCCGGGGCCCACCTCACAAGATACCCAGTACTAC. Protein: CASSPGPTSQDTQYY.

This clonotype appeared many times. CDR3 sequence: CASSQGLDTGELFF. The DNA of the CDR3 is TGTGCCAGCAGCCAAGGACTAGACACCGGGGAGCTGTTTTTT. This chain links TRBV4-2 with TRBJ2-2, with a possible D match to TRBD2 (6 bases). The CDR3 loop spans 14 amino acids. The V end lost 1 base, the J end lost 3 bases, and 6 bases lay between the germline ends. Germline V gene data show CDR1 as LGHNA and CDR2 as YNFKEQ.

Concerning this clonotype itself: The junction departs from the called germline gene at one end, perhaps through a read error. V is TRBV30 and J is TRBJ2-7; D remains unclear. The CDR3 spans 12 residues. Germline V gene sequence: CDR1 GTSNPN, CDR2 SVGIG (reference sequence). CDR3 loop: CAWSVSSYEQYF. DNA of the CDR3: TGTGCTTGGAGTGTGAGCAGCTACGAGCAATACTTC.

For this clonotype: A junction boundary mismatches the germline segment, possibly from a read error. V and J are TRBV28 and TRBJ2-1, with unresolved D. The CDR3 is 14 amino acids. Germline V gene lookup returns CDR1 MDHEN and CDR2 SYDVKM. This chain's CDR3 is CASSLIVSHKEQFF. In nucleotides, the CDR3 is TGTGCCAGCAGTTTGATTGTCTCCCACAAAGAGCAGTTCTTC.